The clone carrying this T cell receptor (beta chain) was counted only a few times. These data originate in a study of blood T cells in healthy people across ages. A second roughly 7 to 12 cycle PCR used barcoded and J-beta primers. One entry per CDR3 protein, called by TCRdb with MiXCR from the 5' RACE reads. The table lists about 570,000 distinct CDR3 sequences, 25% to 30% of them singletons, with roughly 18% in the top ten. This CDR3 spans 16 amino acids. Trimming stripped 2 bases from V and 5 bases from J, with 18 bases between. The germline CDR1 and CDR2 sequences are DFQATT and SNEGSKA (reference sequence).

This TCR was sampled from a woman aged 70-85 years in good health. Sequenced: blood. V and J are TRBV20-1 and TRBJ1-4; tentative D call: TRBD1 (5 bases). This chain's CDR3 is CSARSQQASQNEKLFF. CDR3 coding DNA: TGCAGTGCTAGATCCCAACAGGCCTCTCAAAATGAAAAACTGTTTTTT.